The clone carrying this T cell receptor (beta chain) was detected ten times or more. What it binds is not known. Trimming removed 5 bases from V and 3 bases from J; junction bases left unmatched: 6. The V gene's germline CDR1 is DFQATT and CDR2 SNEGSKA (reference sequence). CDR3 length: 14 amino acids. Authors of the study amplified TCR beta CDR3 regions from RNA transcripts. When the TCR CDR3 underwent first-round RT-PCR, the HTBI primer set was used. One entry per CDR3 protein results from TCRdb running MiXCR on the multiplex PCR reads. The sample contains hundreds of thousands of distinct CDR3 sequences, under 15% of which appear only once. The sample originates from a study of T cells in Graves' hyperthyroidism and ophthalmopathy. About the research overall: Initial diagnosis, before any treatment, was when peripheral blood was collected.

The study, taken as a whole, reports: Most thyroid-expanded clonotypes above 0.001 were also found in blood.

This clonotype originated in a man aged 18 to 29 with Graves' ophthalmopathy. The chain uses TRBV20-1 and TRBJ2-1; 8 bases map to TRBD2. Material: blood. The CDR3 here is CSAGGGRLYNEQFF. The DNA for the CDR3 is TGCAGTGCTGGGGGCGGGAGGCTCTACAATGAGCAGTTCTTC.